Shown below are 25 T cell receptor beta chains from a single sample sequenced in a study of cytomegalovirus exposure and HLA in healthy donors. Profiling relied on immunoSEQ multiplex PCR, and the TCRdb table lists in-frame clones only, not all of them. The table records 250,000 or so clones, approximately 84% of them present only once. The sample was PBMCs. Receptor source: a man aged 18 to 30 in good health and CMV-seropositive.

The V call is TRBV7-9, the J call TRBJ2-7; 11 bases fit TRBD2. The CDR3 covers 16 residues. Germline V gene sequence: CDR1 SEHNR, CDR2 FQNEAQ (reference sequence). V was pared by 5 bases and J by 2 bases, with 8 bases of the junction left unmatched. The CDR3 region is CASSTRLAGTTYEQYF. As DNA, the CDR3 is TGTGCCAGCAGCACCCGACTAGCGGGGACTACCTACGAGCAGTACTTC.

The CDR3 bases are TGCGCCAGCAGCCAGTTCACAGAGAACACTGAAGCTTTCTTT. It encodes CASSQFTENTEAFF. V usage is TRBV4-3 and J usage is TRBJ1-1; D remains ambiguous. The germline gives CDR1 LGHNA, CDR2 YSLEER. This CDR3 is 14 amino acids long. V dropped 3 bases and J dropped 1 base, with 9 bases sitting between them.

By share, this clone counts as medium-sized. The V gene is TRBV11-2, the J gene TRBJ2-1; D not resolved. The CDR3 length is 12 residues. Germline V gene sequence: CDR1 SGHAT, CDR2 FQNNGV. Deletions cut 3 bases from V and 8 bases from J, with 8 bases between. CDR3 protein: CASSFSADEQFF. DNA of the CDR3: TGTGCCAGCAGCTTTTCTGCCGATGAGCAGTTCTTC.

This chain joins TRBV6-6 and TRBJ1-2; D uncertain. Trimming removed 6 bases from V and 4 bases from J, with 18 bases in between. Looked up from germline, CDR1 is MNHNY and CDR2 is SVGAGI (reference sequence). The CDR3 runs to 15 residues. The chain's CDR3 is CASRAPRDLGYGYTF. The DNA for the CDR3 is TGTGCCAGCAGGGCCCCCCGGGATTTGGGCTATGGCTACACCTTC.

The chain carries TRBV27 and TRBJ1-1, with TRBD1 identical over 9 bases. Germline V gene data show CDR1 as MNHEY and CDR2 as SMNVEV (reference sequence). The CDR3 has 12 amino acids. After removal of 6 bases from V and 11 bases from J, the junction contained 7 bases not matched to a gene. For the CDR3, the DNA is TGTGCCAGCAGCGACAGGGGGAGGAGGGCTTTCTTT. Amino acid sequence: CASSDRGRRAFF.

V usage is TRBV13 and J usage is TRBJ2-7; 7 bases are shared with TRBD1. The CDR3 consists of 12 residues. Germline V gene lookup returns CDR1 PRHDT and CDR2 FYEKMQ (reference sequence). After removal of 5 bases from V and 5 bases from J, the junction contained 3 bases not matched to a gene. DNA of the CDR3: TGTGCCAGCAGCCAGGGGGAGCACGAGCAGTACTTC. The encoded protein is CASSQGEHEQYF.

The V gene is TRBV27, the J gene TRBJ1-2; D is perhaps TRBD1 (5 bases). Germline V gene lookup returns CDR1 MNHEY and CDR2 SMNVEV (reference sequence). The V end lost 6 bases, the J end lost 3 bases, and 8 bases lay between the germline ends. The CDR3 totals 12 residues. The CDR3 sequence is CASRGLDYGYTF. DNA for the CDR3: TGTGCCAGCAGGGGGCTCGACTATGGCTACACCTTC.

The chain combines TRBV4-1 with TRBJ2-5, with 9 bases aligning to TRBD2. Germline V gene data show CDR1 as MGHRA and CDR2 as YSYEKL. V shed 2 bases and J 2 bases; nucleotides not matched to a gene: 9. This CDR3 is 17 amino acids long. The CDR3 bases are TGCGCCAGCAGCCAACCCCGCGAGACTAGCGGACAAGAGACCCAGTACTTC. Protein product: CASSQPRETSGQETQYF.

The rearrangement links TRBV27 to TRBJ2-7; D remains unclear. Per germline, CDR1 MNHEY and CDR2 SMNVEV (reference sequence). CDR3 length: 13 residues. The V end lost 6 bases, the J end lost 2 bases, and 11 bases lay between the germline ends. The CDR3 DNA reads as TGTGCCAGCAGCCCTCTGCCCCCCTACGAGCAGTACTTC. Residues: CASSPLPPYEQYF.

This clone was recorded only once. The chain couples TRBV2 to TRBJ2-7, with a weak D call TRBD2 (6 bases). Germline V gene data show CDR1 as SNHLY and CDR2 as FYNNEI. The ends were cut back, 8 bases at V and 3 bases at J, with 20 bases in the middle. The CDR3 totals 15 residues. CDR3 amino acids: CASLTRNGSHYEQYF. The DNA of the CDR3 is TGTGCCAGCCTTACCCGGAACGGGAGTCACTACGAGCAGTACTTC.

CDR3 DNA: TGTGCCAGTAGTATAGTACTAGCGGGAGATGAGCAGTTCTTC. Translated: CASSIVLAGDEQFF. The chain has TRBV19 and TRBJ2-1, with 11 bases aligning to TRBD2. Trimming cost V 1 base and J 8 bases; bases outside gene matches: 1. The CDR3 has 14 residues. Per germline, CDR1 LNHDA and CDR2 SQIVND (reference sequence).

V and J are TRBV10-3 and TRBJ2-5; D is unclear. Germline assignment: CDR1 ENHRY and CDR2 SYGVKD. With 0 bases removed from V and 5 bases from J, the gap between germline ends came to 10 bases. This CDR3 spans 14 amino acids. The CDR3 reads CAISESTMAETQYF. The CDR3 nucleotides are TGTGCCATCAGTGAGTCGACGATGGCGGAGACCCAGTACTTC.

This chain links TRBV28 with TRBJ2-2, with a tentative D call TRBD2 (5 bases). This CDR3 has 16 residues. The germline CDR1 and CDR2 sequences are MDHEN and SYDVKM. The V gene lost 7 bases and the J gene lost 4 bases, with 19 bases spanning the gap. The CDR3 bases are TGTGCCAGCACCTATCACCCGAGCGGACGCACCGGGGAGCTGTTTTTT. Its translation: CASTYHPSGRTGELFF.

V is TRBV11-1 and J is TRBJ1-3; no clear D. This CDR3 region has 15 residues. CDR1 is SGHAT, CDR2 FQDESV, per germline (reference sequence). Trimming shortened V by 3 bases and J by 1 base, and 10 bases separated the two germline ends. CDR3 DNA: TGTGCCAGCAGCTTTATCAGCGGTTCTGGAAACACCATATATTTT. Translated, it gives CASSFISGSGNTIYF. The entire variable domain, with the rest obtained from reference TRBV11-1 and TRBJ1-3, is as follows: EAEVAQSPRYKITEKSQAVAFWCDPISGHATLYWYRQILGQGPELLVQFQDESVVDDSQLPKDRFSAERLKGVDSTLKIQPAELGDSAMYLCASSFISGSGNTIYFGEGSWLTVV.

To note about this clone: The sample holds other DNA sequences that translate to the same CDR3. The J gene is TRBJ2-7, the V gene TRBV18; D is uncertain. CDR1 and CDR2 (germline): KGHSH, LQKENI. Trimming cost V 3 bases and J 3 bases, with 3 bases left between them. This CDR3 contains 11 residues. CDR3 in DNA: TGTGCCAGCTCACCCGGCTACGAGCAGTACTTC. Protein product: CASSPGYEQYF.

The rearrangement uses TRBV9 and TRBJ2-3; the match to TRBD2 covers 11 bases. The CDR3 length is 16 residues. The V gene end was trimmed by 4 bases and the J gene end by 7 bases; junction bases not matched to a gene: 11. Germline CDR1 is SGDLS and CDR2 is YYNGEE. CDR3: CASSPLTSGTGNTQYF. The CDR3 DNA reads as TGTGCCAGCAGCCCTCTGACTAGCGGGACCGGGAATACGCAGTATTTT.

This clone was detected only once. The gene calls are TRBV6-5 and TRBJ1-2, with D uncertain. CDR1 is MNHEY, CDR2 SVGAGI, per germline. The CDR3 spans 15 residues. V lost 2 bases and J lost 0, with 10 bases in between. The CDR3 loop is CASSYAGAPNYGYTF. The CDR3 DNA is TGTGCCAGCAGTTACGCGGGCGCTCCTAACTATGGCTACACCTTC.

The chain is built from TRBV30 and TRBJ2-3; D not certain. The V gene's germline CDR1 is GTSNPN and CDR2 SVGIG (reference sequence). Trimming cost V 3 bases and J 4 bases, with 8 bases left between them. The CDR3 has 12 residues. CDR3 nucleotide sequence: TGTGCCTGGAGCCGTGCCGCAGATACGCAGTATTTT. Translated: CAWSRAADTQYF.

V is TRBV7-9 and J is TRBJ2-7; D gene uncertain. Germline values: CDR1 SEHNR, CDR2 FQNEAQ (reference sequence). The ends were cut back, 5 bases at V and 6 bases at J, with 17 bases in the middle. This CDR3 spans 14 amino acids. The CDR3 sequence is CASSPGRALGEQYF. As DNA, the CDR3 is TGTGCCAGCAGCCCCGGAAGGGCGCTCGGCGAGCAGTACTTC. Drawing the rest from reference TRBV7-9 and TRBJ2-7, the complete variable domain is DTGVSQNPRHKITKRGQNVTFRCDPISEHNRLYWYRQTLGQGPEFLTYFQNEAQLEKSRLLSDRFSAERPKGSFSTLEIQRTEQGDSAMYLCASSPGRALGEQYFGPGTRLTVT.

V and J are TRBV2 and TRBJ2-7, with unresolved D. The CDR3 is 13 residues long. V gave up 3 bases and J gave up 3 bases, with 9 bases separating them. Germline lookup yields CDR1 SNHLY and CDR2 FYNNEI. Here the CDR3 DNA reads TGTGCCAGCAGTGATTTCCAAAACTACGAGCAGTACTTC. Translating it yields CASSDFQNYEQYF.

The chain carries TRBV20-1 and TRBJ2-7, with D possibly being TRBD1 (5 bases). Germline V gene data show CDR1 as DFQATT and CDR2 as SNEGSKA (reference sequence). V dropped 5 bases and J dropped 3 bases, with 8 bases sitting between them. The CDR3 runs to 11 residues. The CDR3 DNA reads as TGCAGTGCTGCGACAGTCTACGAGCAGTACTTC. Its translation: CSAATVYEQYF.

This clone was detected a few times. The chain employs TRBV27 and TRBJ2-5; the D gene is possibly TRBD2 (6 bases). The CDR3 has 13 amino acids. V was pared by 11 bases and J by 4 bases, with 17 bases between. CDR1 and CDR2 (germline): MNHEY, SMNVEV (reference sequence). DNA for the CDR3: TGTGCCTCCCGCTCCCATAGCGGAGAGACCCAGTACTTC. It yields the protein CASRSHSGETQYF.

The chain joins TRBV30 to TRBJ1-1; D remains ambiguous. Germline V CDR1 and CDR2: GTSNPN, SVGIG (reference sequence). V gave up 2 bases and J gave up 5 bases, with 6 bases separating them. The CDR3 has 11 residues. CDR3 sequence: CAWSPKTEAFF. For the CDR3, the DNA is TGTGCCTGGAGTCCGAAAACTGAAGCTTTCTTT.

This clone was counted once. The chain employs TRBV14 and TRBJ2-7; TRBD1 might be the D (6 bases). This CDR3 is 16 amino acids long. Germline V gene data show CDR1 as SGHDN and CDR2 as FVKESK. Trimming pared 0 bases from V and 5 bases from J, leaving 17 bases between. CDR3 sequence reads: CASSQDLYREWNEQYF. For the CDR3, the DNA is TGTGCCAGCAGCCAAGATCTCTACAGGGAATGGAACGAGCAGTACTTC. The full variable domain, with the rest looked up from reference TRBV14 and TRBJ2-7, is EAGVTQFPSHSVIEKGQTVTLRCDPISGHDNLYWYRRVMGKEIKFLLHFVKESKQDESGMPNNRFLAERTGGTYSTLKVQPAELEDSGVYFCASSQDLYREWNEQYFGPGTRLTVT.

This chain connects TRBV11-2 to TRBJ1-3; 7 nucleotides agree with TRBD1. V was clipped by 1 base and J by 4 bases; unmatched bases: 7. CDR1 SGHAT and CDR2 FQNNGV come from the germline V gene. The CDR3 extends over 16 amino acids. CDR3 DNA: TGTGCCAGCAGCTTAGCAGGGGGTATAATCGGAAACACCATATATTTT. Protein sequence: CASSLAGGIIGNTIYF.